The subject of this entry is one T cell receptor beta chain. Its antigen remains undetermined. Per-base quality was not reported, and no clone a single base away is much larger than it. This entry is derived from a study of shared clonotypes between healthy human individuals (dated by TCRdb to about 2020). At the level of the whole study: A few men and two women, aged 18 to 49 years, made up the cohort. Per donor, three plates each were used for CD4 naive and CD4 memory, two for CD8 naive, and one for CD8 memory. To estimate repertoire size and how much clonotypes are shared between individuals, the study performed deep sequencing of blood TCR repertoires from a handful of healthy adults. To increase sequencing depth and limit assay-specific biases, different laboratories used diverse techniques to prepare libraries and sequence TCR repertoires. Per donor, leukapheresis produced somewhere between about 0.94 and 8.9 billion PBMCs. The investigation overall reported the following: Sampling was restricted to blood, and TCR repertoires in tissues likely differ from the TCR repertoires found in blood. Compared with non-shared clonotypes, clonotypes shared by all four sorted-subset donors had higher generation probabilities. Incomplete sequencing was indicated by rarefaction of sorted-subset datasets, despite the large sequencing depth. The small number of donors limited the genetic and exposure-history diversity represented. Naive subsets generally had larger estimated clonotype richness than memory subsets. Sharing across a handful of donors was observed for approximately 4.6% of naive CD4, around 3.5% of naive CD8, about 2.3% of memory CD4, and roughly 0.43% of memory CD8 clonotypes. Based on pairwise subsampling, the degree of clonotype sharing among donors was expected to be affected by sequencing depth.

Healthy HIV-negative adults with no recently reported acute infections or vaccinations were included as donors. Every donor was a Caucasian adult living in Nashville, Tennessee, USA. CD4+ T cells were enriched by magnetic negative selection, after which naive cells were positively selected on CD45RA and the negative fraction was taken as the memory subset. Blood was collected by leukapheresis, and PBMCs were isolated by Ficoll-Histopaque density gradient centrifugation and then cryopreserved in liquid nitrogen vapor phase. Analytical flow cytometry was used to check the purity and quantity of each magnetically sorted T cell population. Genomic DNA was isolated from each sorted fraction and quantified by UV absorbance on a Nanodrop 2000c. Using the deep immunoSEQ assay, multiplex PCR amplified TCR CDR3 regions from genomic DNA. Extracted genomic DNA from each cell subset was spread evenly across all wells of several immunoSEQ 96-well plates, with each plate serving as a replicate. For sorted subsets, each replicate PCR was loaded with 150 to 250 ng genomic DNA, equivalent to about 30,000 T cell genomes. Purified libraries were quantified with a Qubit 3.0 fluorometer, sized on a Bioanalyzer 2100, and re-quantified with the KAPA Library Quantification kit. Each immunoSEQ 96-well plate was sequenced on its own single-read 150-cycle Illumina NextSeq 550 flow cell. Processing in the source paper ran as follows. Because only junctional sequences without quality scores were contained in the immunoSEQ output, filtering matching that applied to full-length reads could not be performed. Sequences were annotated with PyIR, a Python wrapper for IgBLAST v1.9, using IMGT germline references to assign V/J genes and CDR3. Reads were filtered out if the reads had weak V/J assignments (E-value above 1e-6), no CDR3, stop codons, out-of-frame junctions, or ambiguous translated residues. V3J clonotypes were defined by identical inferred V gene, J gene, and CDR3 amino acid sequence. To compute the percentage overlap between repertoires, the number of shared unique clonotypes was divided by the size of the smaller repertoire. RTK rarefaction, the Chao1 estimator, and Recon v2.1 estimates of unobserved clonotypes were used to assess repertoire richness. For all TCRbeta clonotypes obtained by the gDNA method from a few donors, generation probabilities were computed with OLGA. Sourced from immuneACCESS, this table was stored by TCRdb with only in-frame sequences that have V and J called. A share of the clones is absent; for the studies checked, an unresolved V gene accounts for under half, and the remainder has no known explanation. V, J and clone size derive from that table, while D and trimming were established from the DNA sequence. The table for this sample lists roughly 1 million clones; more than 75% of them were counted only once. The leading ten clones occupy approximately 0.52% of the sample.

The CDR3, cysteine through phenylalanine, is 14 amino acids long. CDR3 DNA is the only sequence kept; it has 42 bases, read in frame from the first base. The V end loses 5 bases and the J end loses 2 bases, and a stretch of 11 bases separates them. CDR1 and CDR2 are drawn from the germline V gene (reference sequence): MNHEY, SMNVEV. Recombination joined TRBV27 with TRBJ2-3; the D region may be TRBD1 or TRBD2, each matching 5 bases equally. This clonotype originated in a young man in good health. Some clones in this sample may be carry-over from other donors' samples. The sample comprised memory CD4+ T cells from PBMCs. The meaning of the sample's cell subset or site label: CD45RA-negative fraction. The DNA reads TGTGCCAGCAGTCTCAGAGGGGTCACAGATACGCAGTATTTT. This is translated as CASSLRGVTDTQYF.